This entry lists 7 T cell receptor beta chains sequenced from one sample in a study of shared clonotypes between healthy human individuals. Terminally differentiated effector memory CD45RA+ cells were excluded by CCR7 positive selection of CD45RO-negative cells. Sequencing was performed with immunoSEQ multiplex PCR; in TCRdb, only in-frame clones are kept and a portion is missing. The sample holds 600,000 or so clones, roughly 98% seen once. The material sequenced was naive CD8+ T cells sorted from blood. All receptors derive from a man aged 25 to 40 in good health.

The chain is built from TRBV15 and TRBJ1-2; 8 bases map to TRBD1. V lost 0 bases to trimming and J lost 5 bases; unmatched junction nucleotides: 5. The length of the CDR3 is 15 residues. The germline gives CDR1 LNHNV, CDR2 YYDKDF (reference sequence). The CDR3 nucleotides are TGTGCCACCAGCAGAGACAGGGGGCTTTCTTATGGCTACACCTTC. This sequence encodes CATSRDRGLSYGYTF. Looking up the rest from reference TRBV15 and TRBJ1-2 gives the full variable domain: DAMVIQNPRYQVTQFGKPVTLSCSQTLNHNVMYWYQQKSSQAPKLLFHYYDKDFNNEADTPDNFQSRRPNTSFCFLDIRSPGLGDTAMYLCATSRDRGLSYGYTFGSGTRLTVV.

This clone was seen only once. The V call is TRBV7-6, the J call TRBJ2-7; D possibly uses TRBD1 or TRBD2 (5 bases each). Germline CDR1 and CDR2: SGHVS and FNYEAQ. V was pared by 5 bases and J by 4 bases, with 21 bases between. This CDR3 has 16 amino acids. This CDR3 reads CASSPTVDTGGYEQYF. The CDR3 nucleotides read TGTGCCAGCAGCCCGACTGTCGATACAGGAGGTTACGAGCAGTACTTC.

The chain combines TRBV29-1 with TRBJ2-7, with 8 bases aligning to TRBD1. V lost 3 bases, J lost 4 bases, and 11 bases stayed unmatched. In germline, CDR1 is SQVTM, CDR2 ANQGSEA. The CDR3 is 15 amino acids. The CDR3 region has the DNA TGCAGCGTTGAGAAAATGGGACAGGAGAAATACGAGCAGTACTTC. Translating gives CSVEKMGQEKYEQYF.

This rearrangement joins TRBV14 to TRBJ2-1; tentative D call: TRBD2 (5 bases). Germline assignment: CDR1 SGHDN and CDR2 FVKESK. The V and J ends lost 1 base and 1 base respectively, with 11 bases between them. The CDR3 extends over 16 amino acids. The chain's CDR3 is CASSQAGLQSYNEQFF. As DNA, the CDR3 is TGTGCCAGCAGCCAAGCGGGGTTACAGTCCTACAATGAGCAGTTCTTC.

CDR3 loop: CATSRPQGLARNEQFF. CDR3 sequence (DNA): TGTGCCACCAGCAGACCTCAGGGACTAGCGAGAAATGAGCAGTTCTTC. This sequence joins TRBV15 and TRBJ2-1, with 10 bases aligning to TRBD2. The V gene end was trimmed by 2 bases and the J gene end by 7 bases; junction bases not matched to a gene: 8. The CDR3 is 16 amino acids. Germline assignment: CDR1 LNHNV and CDR2 YYDKDF (reference sequence).

This clone was recorded only once. The chain links TRBV13 to TRBJ2-1; 10 nucleotides match TRBD2. The trim removed 2 bases at V and 1 base at J, leaving 5 bases unmatched. From germline, CDR1 is PRHDT and CDR2 FYEKMQ (reference sequence). The CDR3 runs 17 residues. The CDR3 DNA sequence: TGTGCCAGCAGCTTAACCGGACTAGCGGAATCCTACAATGAGCAGTTCTTC. Protein: CASSLTGLAESYNEQFF.

As concerns this clone: The same CDR3 also results from other DNA sequences found in this sample. The J gene is TRBJ1-5, the V gene TRBV18; possibly TRBD1 for D (5 bases). Trimming cost V 4 bases and J 0 bases, with 7 bases left between them. Germline V gives CDR1 KGHSH, CDR2 LQKENI. The CDR3 contains 14 residues. CDR3 sequence reads: CASSLRDSNQPQHF. DNA of the CDR3: TGTGCCAGCTCACTCAGGGATAGCAATCAGCCCCAGCATTTT.